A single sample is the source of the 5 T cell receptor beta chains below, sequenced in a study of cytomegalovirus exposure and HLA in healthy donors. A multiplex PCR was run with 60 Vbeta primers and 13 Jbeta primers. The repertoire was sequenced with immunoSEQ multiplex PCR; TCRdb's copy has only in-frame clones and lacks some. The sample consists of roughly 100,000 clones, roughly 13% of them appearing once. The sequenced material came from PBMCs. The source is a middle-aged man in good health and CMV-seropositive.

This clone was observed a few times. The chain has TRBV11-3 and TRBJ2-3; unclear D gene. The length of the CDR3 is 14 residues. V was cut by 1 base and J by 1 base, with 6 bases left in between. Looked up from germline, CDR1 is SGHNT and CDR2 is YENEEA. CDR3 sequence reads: CASSLAYGTDTQYF. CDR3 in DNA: TGTGCCAGCAGCTTAGCCTACGGCACAGATACGCAGTATTTT. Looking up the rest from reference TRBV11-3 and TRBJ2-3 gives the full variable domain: EAGVVQSPRYKIIEKKQPVAFWCNPISGHNTLYWYLQNLGQGPELLIRYENEEAVDDSQLPKDRFSAERLKGVDSTLKIQPAELGDSAVYLCASSLAYGTDTQYFGPGTRLTVL.

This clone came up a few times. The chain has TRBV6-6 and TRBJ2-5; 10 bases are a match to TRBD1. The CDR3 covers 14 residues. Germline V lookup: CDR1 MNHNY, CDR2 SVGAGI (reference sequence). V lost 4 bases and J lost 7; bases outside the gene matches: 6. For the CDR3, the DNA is TGTGCCAGCAGTTCCCGGGACAGGGGATGGACCCAGTACTTC. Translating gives CASSSRDRGWTQYF.

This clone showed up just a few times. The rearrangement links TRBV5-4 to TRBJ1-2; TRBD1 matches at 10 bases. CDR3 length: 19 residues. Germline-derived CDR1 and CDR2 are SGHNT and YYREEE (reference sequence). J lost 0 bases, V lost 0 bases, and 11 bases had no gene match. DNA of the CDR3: TGTGCCAGCAGCTTGGGGATGGGGACAGGGGCCATAGCTAACTATGGCTACACCTTC. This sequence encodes CASSLGMGTGAIANYGYTF.

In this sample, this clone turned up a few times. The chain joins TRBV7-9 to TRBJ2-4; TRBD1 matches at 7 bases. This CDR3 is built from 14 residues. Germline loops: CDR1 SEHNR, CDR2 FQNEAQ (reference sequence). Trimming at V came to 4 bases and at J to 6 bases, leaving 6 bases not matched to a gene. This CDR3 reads CASSSMGQPNIQYF. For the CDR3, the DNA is TGTGCCAGCAGCTCAATGGGACAGCCAAACATTCAGTACTTC.

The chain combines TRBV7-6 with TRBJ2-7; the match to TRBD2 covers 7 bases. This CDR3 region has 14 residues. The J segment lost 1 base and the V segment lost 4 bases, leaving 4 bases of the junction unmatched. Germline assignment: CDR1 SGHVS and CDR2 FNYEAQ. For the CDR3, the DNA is TGTGCCAGCAGCTCGGGAGGCGGTTCCTACGAGCAGTACTTC. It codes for CASSSGGGSYEQYF.